This T cell receptor beta chain appears in the sequencing data of a study of T-cell memory formation after mild COVID-19 (dated by TCRdb to about 2021). Some background on the complete study: TCR sequence clusters from the two donors were largely donor specific. T-cell clones expanding and contracting after mild COVID-19 in two donors were tracked by longitudinal TCRalpha and TCRbeta repertoire sequencing. Two young, previously healthy adult volunteers made up the cohort, one male and one female. The paper as a whole reports these results and caveats: The detection of some responding clones in pre-infection memory suggests that pre-existing cross-reactive memory T cells joined the SARS-CoV-2 response. Only a couple of mild cases were covered by the study, and larger cohorts that include severe cases with pre-infection samples were considered necessary. Clones contracting from day 15 to 85 had balanced CD4/CD8 phenotypes, while a second wave expanding from day 15 to 37 was biased towards CD4+. SARS-CoV-2 specificity of the second-wave clones peaking on day 37 was not confirmed. Contracting CD4+ clones appeared mostly in the CM and EM memory subsets, whereas CD8+ clones were enriched in EMRA.

A distance of 14 bases separates the germline ends of V and J, which lose 3 bases and 1 base respectively. Looking up the germline V gene yields CDR1 SGDLS and CDR2 YYNGEE. The CDR3 runs 15 residues from the cysteine to the phenylalanine. The CDR3 DNA has 45 bases and is translated from base 1. Ficoll-Paque density gradient centrifugation was used to isolate PBMCs. TCRdb names Illumina NovaSeq 6000 as the instrument used. cDNA libraries for TCRalpha and TCRbeta were prepared by 5'RACE using constant-segment primers, with sample barcodes and unique molecular identifiers added. Trizol reagent was used to extract RNA from every sample. The libraries were amplified in two PCR steps, and the second step added a second sample barcode and Illumina TruSeq adapters. Libraries were sequenced on an Illumina NovaSeq with 2 x 150 bp paired-end reads. The source study handled its data this way. Reads were demultiplexed and collapsed into UMI-guided consensus sequences with migec v1.2.7. With mixcr v2.1.11, UMI consensuses were aligned to TRA and TRB V and J templates and assembled into clonotypes. Expanded or contracted clonotypes were those called significant by both edgeR and NoisET, with noise models trained on biological replicates. For edgeR calls, the cutoffs were a false discovery rate-adjusted p below 0.01 and a log2 fold-change threshold of 1. As an exploratory analysis of dynamics, PCA with hierarchical clustering was applied to max-normalized trajectories of the 1000 most abundant clonotypes. Each responding clone was given a CD4 or CD8 phenotype based on the CD4+ and CD8+ repertoires, which had been sequenced separately. The public reads were run again by TCRdb, first through fastp at Q25 and then through MiXCR, and only productive beta chains were kept. Identical CDR3 protein sequences are pooled into one entry, listed with their most common genes and DNA. The V and J calls and clone size come from TCRdb's table, not from the authors' own analysis. The sample data list 530,000 or so distinct CDR3 sequences, and 17% of these were observed just once. About 8.1% of the sample lies in the top ten.

Regarding this clonotype: Its target antigen remains unknown. No much larger clone is present one base from it, and per-base qualities are unavailable.

This sequence originates from an adult woman who had mild COVID-19 (a few samples of this study predate the infection). The sample titles of this study are shuffled in the database, so cell type and time point are left out; the donor was told from shared clones. Sequencing used PBMCs or a T cell subset sorted from them (not recorded which). The chain uses TRBV9 and TRBJ2-7; TRBD1 could be the D gene, as 6 bases match. The bases are TGTGCCAGCAGCGAGGGAACAGGGCTTTCCTACGAGCAGTACTTC. The translation is CASSEGTGLSYEQYF.